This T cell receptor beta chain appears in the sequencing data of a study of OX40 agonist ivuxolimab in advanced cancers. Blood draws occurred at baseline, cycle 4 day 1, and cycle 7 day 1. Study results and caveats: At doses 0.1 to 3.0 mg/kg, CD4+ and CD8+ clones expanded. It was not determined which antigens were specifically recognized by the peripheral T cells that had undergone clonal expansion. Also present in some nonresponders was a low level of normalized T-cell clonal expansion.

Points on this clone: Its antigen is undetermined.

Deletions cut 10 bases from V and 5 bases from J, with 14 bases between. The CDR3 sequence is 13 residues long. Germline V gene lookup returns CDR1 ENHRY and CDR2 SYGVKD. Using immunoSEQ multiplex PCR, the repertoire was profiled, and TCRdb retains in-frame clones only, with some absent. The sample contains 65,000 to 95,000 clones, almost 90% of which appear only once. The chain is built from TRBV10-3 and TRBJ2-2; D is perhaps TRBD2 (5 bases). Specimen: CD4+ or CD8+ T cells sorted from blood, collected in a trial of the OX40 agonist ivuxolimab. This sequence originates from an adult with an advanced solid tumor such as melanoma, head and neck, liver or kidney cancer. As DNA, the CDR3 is TGTGCCACGGGAACAGCCGAGACCGGGGAGCTGTTTTTT. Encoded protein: CATGTAETGELFF.